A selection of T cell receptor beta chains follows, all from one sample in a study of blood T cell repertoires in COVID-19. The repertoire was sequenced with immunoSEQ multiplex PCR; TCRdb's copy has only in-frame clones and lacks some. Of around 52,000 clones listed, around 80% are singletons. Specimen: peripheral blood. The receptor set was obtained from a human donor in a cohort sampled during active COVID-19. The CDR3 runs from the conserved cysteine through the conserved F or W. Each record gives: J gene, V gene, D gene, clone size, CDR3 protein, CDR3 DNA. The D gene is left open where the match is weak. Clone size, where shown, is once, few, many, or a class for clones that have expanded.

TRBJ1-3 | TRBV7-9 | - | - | CASSYRDNRNTIYF | TGTGCCAGCAGCTACCGGGACAACCGAAACACCATATATTTT
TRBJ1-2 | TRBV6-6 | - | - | CASSSQTQYSYGYTF | TGTGCCAGCAGTTCTCAAACCCAATACAGCTATGGCTACACCTTC
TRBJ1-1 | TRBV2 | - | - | CASSEALGGTEAFF | TGTGCCAGCAGTGAAGCGCTCGGGGGGACTGAAGCTTTCTTT
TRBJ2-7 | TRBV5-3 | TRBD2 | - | CARRPTSGGTYSYEQYF | TGTGCCAGAAGACCGACTAGCGGGGGGACTTACTCCTACGAGCAGTACTTC
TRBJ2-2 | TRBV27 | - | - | CASSFSGELFF | TGTGCCAGCAGTTTCTCTGGGGAGCTGTTTTTT
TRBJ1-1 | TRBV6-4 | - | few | CASSLQGNTEAFF | TGTGCCAGCAGTTTACAGGGGAACACTGAAGCTTTCTTT
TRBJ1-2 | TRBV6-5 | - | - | CASNTSPPLGYTF | TGTGCCAGCAATACTTCGCCTCCTCTGGGCTACACCTTC
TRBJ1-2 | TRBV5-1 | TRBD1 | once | CASSRDSLNYGYTF | TGCGCCAGCAGCCGGGACAGCCTTAACTATGGCTACACCTTC
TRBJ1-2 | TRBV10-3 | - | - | CAISGGREGSYTF | TGTGCCATCAGTGGAGGCAGGGAGGGAAGCTACACCTTC
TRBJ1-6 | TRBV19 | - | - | CASSMGRGDNSPLHF | TGTGCCAGTAGTATGGGCAGGGGCGATAATTCACCCCTCCACTTT
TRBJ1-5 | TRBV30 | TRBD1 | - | CAWSTGGNQPQHF | TGTGCCTGGAGTACAGGGGGGAATCAGCCCCAGCATTTT
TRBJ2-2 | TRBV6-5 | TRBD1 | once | CASNFRGLTGELFF | TGTGCCAGCAATTTCAGGGGGCTTACCGGGGAGCTGTTTTTT
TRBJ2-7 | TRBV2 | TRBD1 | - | CASTRQGEHHEQYF | TGTGCCAGCACCAGACAGGGGGAGCACCACGAGCAGTACTTC
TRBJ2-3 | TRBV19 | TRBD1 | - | CASSDQGADTQYF | TGTGCCAGTAGTGATCAGGGGGCAGATACGCAGTATTTT
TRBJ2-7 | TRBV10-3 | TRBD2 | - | CAIRERLATYEQYF | TGTGCCATCAGGGAAAGACTAGCGACCTACGAGCAGTACTTC
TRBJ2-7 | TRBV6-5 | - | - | CASSYSRAYEQYF | TGTGCCAGCAGTTACTCGAGGGCCTACGAGCAGTACTTC
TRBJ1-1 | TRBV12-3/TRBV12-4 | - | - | CASTQKAEAFF | TGTGCCAGCACACAGAAGGCCGAAGCTTTCTTT
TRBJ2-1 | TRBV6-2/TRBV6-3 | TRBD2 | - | CASSLGTSGGSYNEQFF | TGTGCCAGCAGTTTAGGGACTAGCGGGGGTTCCTACAATGAGCAGTTCTTC
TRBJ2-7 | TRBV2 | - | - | CASRPTGLLIYEQYF | TGTGCCAGCAGACCTACAGGGCTTCTAATCTACGAGCAGTACTTC
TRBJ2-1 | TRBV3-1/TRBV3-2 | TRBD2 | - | CASSQGGGVGEQFF | TGTGCCAGCAGCCAAGGCGGGGGGGTGGGTGAGCAGTTCTTC
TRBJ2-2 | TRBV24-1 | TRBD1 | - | CATSDLTGETGELFF | TGTGCCACCAGTGATTTGACAGGGGAGACCGGGGAGCTGTTTTTT
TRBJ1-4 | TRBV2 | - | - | CASRARPSATNEKLFF | TGTGCCAGCAGGGCACGCCCCAGTGCAACTAATGAAAAACTGTTTTTT
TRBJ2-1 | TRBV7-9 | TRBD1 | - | CASSSPGQGWVNEQFF | TGTGCCAGCAGCTCACCGGGACAGGGGTGGGTAAATGAGCAGTTCTTC
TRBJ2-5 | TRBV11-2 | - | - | CASSPRGGGSQLETQYF | TGTGCCAGCAGCCCCCGAGGGGGGGGCTCCCAATTGGAGACCCAGTACTTC
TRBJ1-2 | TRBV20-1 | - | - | CSARGSYGYTF | TGCAGTGCTAGAGGTAGCTATGGCTACACCTTC
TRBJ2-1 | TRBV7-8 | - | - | CASSLVRGNNEQFF | TGTGCCAGCAGCTTAGTCAGGGGAAACAATGAGCAGTTCTTC
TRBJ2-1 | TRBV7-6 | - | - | CASSLFSSSGLNEQFF | TGTGCCAGCAGCTTATTCTCTAGCTCAGGCCTCAATGAGCAGTTCTTC
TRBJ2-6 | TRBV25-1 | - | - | CASSEYNPGNGANVLTF | TGTGCCAGCAGTGAATACAACCCGGGTAATGGGGCCAACGTCCTGACTTTC
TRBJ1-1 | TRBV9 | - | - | CASNLGGSYNTEAFF | TGTGCCAGCAACCTGGGGGGGTCATATAACACTGAAGCTTTCTTT
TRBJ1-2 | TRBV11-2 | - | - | CASSPAHGNPMYGYTF | TGTGCCAGCAGCCCCGCCCACGGGAATCCTATGTACGGCTACACCTTC
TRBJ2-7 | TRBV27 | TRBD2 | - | CATTRGGSYEQYF | TGTGCCACAACACGGGGGGGCTCCTACGAGCAGTACTTC
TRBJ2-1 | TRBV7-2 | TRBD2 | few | CASSLGTSGANEQFF | TGTGCCAGCAGCTTGGGAACTAGCGGGGCGAATGAGCAGTTCTTC
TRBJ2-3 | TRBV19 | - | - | CASSKGGPLDTQYF | TGTGCCAGTAGTAAGGGGGGGCCCCTCGATACGCAGTATTTT
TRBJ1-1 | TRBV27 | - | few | CASSPGGNTEAFF | TGTGCCAGCAGTCCCGGAGGGAACACTGAAGCTTTCTTT
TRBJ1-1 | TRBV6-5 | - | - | CASSPPSGVEAFF | TGTGCCAGCAGTCCTCCCTCAGGGGTGGAAGCTTTCTTT
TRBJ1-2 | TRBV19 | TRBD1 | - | CASSATYRGNYGYTF | TGTGCCAGTAGCGCTACTTACAGGGGGAACTATGGCTACACCTTC
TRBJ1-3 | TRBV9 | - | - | CASSRSGDGNTIYF | TGTGCCAGCAGCCGCTCAGGGGATGGAAACACCATATATTTT
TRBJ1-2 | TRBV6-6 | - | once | CASSSRGGLGLYGYTF | TGTGCCAGCAGCTCCCGGGGGGGGCTGGGGCTCTATGGCTACACCTTC
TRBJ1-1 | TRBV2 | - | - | CASSEALAGPAFF | TGTGCCAGCAGTGAAGCGCTTGCAGGGCCGGCTTTCTTT
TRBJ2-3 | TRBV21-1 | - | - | CASGRAPGQRTDTQYF | TGTGCCAGCGGCCGGGCCCCGGGACAGCGCACAGATACGCAGTATTTT
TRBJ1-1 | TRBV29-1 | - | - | CSVEAGQGAREAFF | TGCAGCGTTGAAGCGGGACAAGGGGCGAGGGAAGCTTTCTTT
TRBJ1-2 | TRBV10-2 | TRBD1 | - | CASSVTGRYGYTF | TGCGCCAGCAGTGTGACAGGGCGCTATGGCTACACCTTC
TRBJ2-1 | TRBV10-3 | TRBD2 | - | CAIRLGGSSGSSYNEQFF | TGTGCCATCAGGCTGGGGGGTTCTAGCGGGAGCTCCTACAATGAGCAGTTCTTC
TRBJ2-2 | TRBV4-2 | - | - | CASSKVRGGQLTGELFF | TGTGCCAGCAGCAAAGTCCGGGGGGGACAGTTAACCGGGGAGCTGTTTTTT
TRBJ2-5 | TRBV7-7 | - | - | CASSYTGIQETQYF | TGTGCTAGCAGCTACACAGGGATCCAAGAGACCCAGTACTTC
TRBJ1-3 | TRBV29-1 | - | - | CSVELSGNTIYF | TGCAGCGTTGAACTCTCTGGAAACACCATATATTTT
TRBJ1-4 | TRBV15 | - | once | CATSRDPGNEKLFF | TGTGCCACCAGCAGAGATCCCGGGAATGAAAAACTGTTTTTT
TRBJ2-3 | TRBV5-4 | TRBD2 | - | CASSYGLAGGTDTQYF | TGTGCCAGCAGCTACGGACTAGCGGGGGGCACAGATACGCAGTATTTT
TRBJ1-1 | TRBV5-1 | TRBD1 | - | CASTGQGSYGTEAFF | TGCGCCAGCACCGGACAGGGGTCTTACGGCACTGAAGCTTTCTTT
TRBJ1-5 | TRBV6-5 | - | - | CATRGGVNQPQHF | TGTGCCACACGGGGGGGGGTTAATCAGCCCCAGCATTTT
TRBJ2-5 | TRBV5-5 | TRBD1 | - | CASSQWTGRETQYF | TGTGCCAGCAGCCAATGGACAGGGAGAGAGACCCAGTACTTC
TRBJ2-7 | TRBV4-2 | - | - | CASSHQADLGNEQYF | TGTGCCAGCAGCCACCAAGCGGATTTAGGGAACGAGCAGTACTTC
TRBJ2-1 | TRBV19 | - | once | CASTDNGRPWDEQFF | TGTGCCAGTACCGACAACGGGAGACCTTGGGATGAGCAGTTCTTC